These 29 T cell receptor beta chains were sequenced from one sample in a study of response to subunit inactivated influenza vaccine. TCRdb itself ran the RT-PCR reads through MiXCR, one entry per CDR3 protein. The sample shows more than 450,000 distinct CDR3 sequences, 7.6% of them seen only once. Here the sequenced sample was PBMCs from blood, taken around 2 years after vaccination. These receptors were collected from a man aged 50 to 69 who received an inactivated influenza vaccine.

This clonotype was counted only a few times. This chain connects TRBV3-1 to TRBJ2-1; TRBD2 might be the D (7 bases). Germline V gene data show CDR1 as LGHDT and CDR2 as YNNKEL (reference sequence). V lost 1 base, J lost 6 bases, and 16 bases lay in between. The CDR3 totals 16 residues. The CDR3 loop reads CASSQGSGGFGNEQFF. The CDR3 coding sequence is TGTGCCAGCAGCCAAGGTTCGGGGGGCTTTGGCAATGAGCAGTTCTTC.

The chain links TRBV6-2 or TRBV6-3 to TRBJ2-5; 7 nucleotides align to TRBD1. The germline V gene encodes CDR1 MNHEY and CDR2 SVGEGT. The CDR3 is 15 residues long. The junction had 12 bases not matched to a gene; V was cut back by 6 bases and J by 5 bases. DNA for the CDR3: TGTGCCAGCAGCATAGCCCGGACAGGCGGGGAGACCCAGTACTTC. This gives the protein CASSIARTGGETQYF.

This chain uses TRBV18 with TRBJ1-4; 12 bases align to TRBD1. CDR3 size: 16 residues. The germline CDR1 and CDR2 sequences are KGHSH and LQKENI. After removal of 2 bases from V and 5 bases from J, the junction contained 3 bases not matched to a gene. CDR3: CASSPGTGGRNEKLFF. CDR3 in DNA: TGTGCCAGCTCACCAGGGACAGGGGGCCGGAATGAAAAACTGTTTTTT.

This sequence joins TRBV7-9 and TRBJ2-3; D not certain. V was shortened by 2 bases and J by 0 bases, with 9 bases between the two germline ends. This CDR3 comprises 15 residues. CDR1 SEHNR and CDR2 FQNEAQ come from the germline V gene (reference sequence). In DNA, the CDR3 is TGTGCCAGCAGCTTACTTAGCTTCAGCACAGATACGCAGTATTTT. Residues: CASSLLSFSTDTQYF.

In this sample, this clonotype turned up a few times. V gene TRBV5-8 combines with J gene TRBJ1-3, with D uncertain. V was clipped by 0 bases and J by 0 bases, with 7 bases between them. The CDR3 spans 15 residues. Germline V lookup: CDR1 SGHTS, CDR2 YDEGEE. CDR3 DNA sequence: TGTGCCAGCAGCTTGGGGACTGTCTCTGGAAACACCATATATTTT. It is translated as CASSLGTVSGNTIYF.

This clonotype was recorded many times. The chain carries TRBV24-1 and TRBJ1-4, with 9 bases that match TRBD1. The CDR3 consists of 18 residues. CDR1 KGHDR and CDR2 SFDVKD come from the germline V gene. V shed 4 bases, J shed 8 bases, and the junction held 16 bases outside the gene matches. The CDR3 DNA follows: TGTGCCACCAGTGACCCGCGGGGACAGGGTGAAGGAGAGGAAAAACTGTTTTTT. Protein product: CATSDPRGQGEGEEKLFF.

This clonotype was seen many times. This rearrangement joins TRBV7-9 to TRBJ1-1; D is unclear. From germline, CDR1 is SEHNR and CDR2 FQNEAQ (reference sequence). This CDR3 has 13 amino acids. Trimming removed 5 bases at V and 2 bases at J, with 9 bases between. CDR3 nucleotide sequence: TGTGCCAGCAGCGCCCCCGGTAACACTGAAGCTTTCTTT. It yields the protein CASSAPGNTEAFF. The full variable domain, rest sourced from reference TRBV7-9 and TRBJ1-1, is DTGVSQNPRHKITKRGQNVTFRCDPISEHNRLYWYRQTLGQGPEFLTYFQNEAQLEKSRLLSDRFSAERPKGSFSTLEIQRTEQGDSAMYLCASSAPGNTEAFFGQGTRLTVV.

This clonotype appeared many times. The chain joins TRBV10-3 to TRBJ2-7, with 11 nucleotides matching TRBD1. The length of the CDR3 is 15 residues. V was clipped by 7 bases and J by 5 bases; unmatched bases: 10. Germline V gene lookup returns CDR1 ENHRY and CDR2 SYGVKD. CDR3 loop: CAIKSPDRGHDEQYF. The CDR3 DNA reads TGTGCCATCAAATCACCGGACAGGGGGCATGACGAGCAGTACTTC.

The rearrangement joins TRBV12-3 or TRBV12-4 to TRBJ2-1; D possibly corresponds to TRBD2 (5 bases). V was clipped by 9 bases and J by 10 bases, with 13 bases between them. CDR3 size: 11 residues. The CDR3 region is CASKRDSEQFF. Here the CDR3 DNA reads TGTGCCAGTAAACGGGATTCCGAGCAGTTCTTC.

The chain combines TRBV9 with TRBJ2-5; the match to TRBD2 covers 8 bases. CDR3 length equals 15 residues. V shed 0 bases and J 5 bases; nucleotides not matched to a gene: 6. Germline CDR1 reads SGDLS; CDR2 reads YYNGEE. The chain's CDR3 is CASSVEHGGAETQYF. Written as DNA, the CDR3 is TGTGCCAGCAGCGTAGAGCACGGGGGGGCCGAGACCCAGTACTTC.

This clonotype has more than one count but fewer than ten. This chain uses TRBV3-1 with TRBJ1-1, with D hard to call. The CDR3 spans 13 residues. The V end was cut by 0 bases, the J end by 7 bases, with 9 bases between. Germline assignment: CDR1 LGHDT and CDR2 YNNKEL (reference sequence). The CDR3 DNA sequence: TGTGCCAGCAGCCAAGATCCGGGGTATGAAGCTTTCTTT. Protein product: CASSQDPGYEAFF.

This clonotype was recorded many times. The chain links TRBV18 to TRBJ2-3; D gene uncertain. The V end was cut by 6 bases, the J end by 5 bases, with 12 bases between. The CDR3 covers 13 residues. Germline V gives CDR1 KGHSH, CDR2 LQKENI. The CDR3 sequence is CASSDLEGDTQYF. CDR3 coding DNA: TGTGCCAGCTCTGACCTAGAAGGAGATACGCAGTATTTT. Full variable domain (rest looked up from reference TRBV18 and TRBJ2-3): NAGVMQNPRHLVRRRGQEARLRCSPMKGHSHVYWYRQLPEEGLKFMVYLQKENIIDESGMPKERFSAEFPKEGPSILRIQQVVRGDSAAYFCASSDLEGDTQYFGPGTRLTVL.

This clonotype was picked up many times. This chain connects TRBV5-1 to TRBJ2-3; D gene uncertain. The CDR3 extends over 11 amino acids. Trimming took off 3 bases at V and 4 bases at J, with 3 bases between the two ends. In germline, CDR1 is SGHRS, CDR2 YFSETQ. The CDR3 sequence: CASSYADTQYF. CDR3 DNA: TGCGCCAGCAGCTATGCAGATACGCAGTATTTT.

This clonotype was seen a few times. The chain employs TRBV5-4 and TRBJ1-5; D unclear. Trimming cost V 0 bases and J 5 bases, with 12 bases left between them. The CDR3 runs 15 residues. Germline CDR1 and CDR2: SGHNT and YYREEE (reference sequence). The CDR3 sequence: CASSLDPGSHQPQHF. DNA for the CDR3: TGTGCCAGCAGCTTGGACCCGGGATCTCATCAGCCCCAGCATTTT. The full variable domain, its missing parts supplied by reference TRBV5-4 and TRBJ1-5, is ETGVTQSPTHLIKTRGQQVTLRCSSQSGHNTVSWYQQALGQGPQFIFQYYREEENGRGNFPPRFSGLQFPNYSSELNVNALELDDSALYLCASSLDPGSHQPQHFGDGTRLSIL.

This clonotype was seen more than once but under ten times. V is TRBV12-3 or TRBV12-4 and J is TRBJ2-2; unclear D gene. Deletions cut 6 bases from V and 3 bases from J, with 8 bases between. The CDR3 length is 13 residues. The CDR3 DNA follows: TGTGCCAGCAGCTATGTATACACCGGGGAGCTGTTTTTT. Residues: CASSYVYTGELFF.

The rearrangement links TRBV18 to TRBJ2-7; D is perhaps TRBD1 (6 bases). Trimming pared 0 bases from V and 3 bases from J, leaving 12 bases between. This CDR3 has 15 residues. The germline V gene encodes CDR1 KGHSH and CDR2 LQKENI. In DNA form, the CDR3 reads TGTGCCAGCTCACCACCGGGGACACTAATCTACGAGCAGTACTTC. This codes for CASSPPGTLIYEQYF.

This clonotype was seen repeatedly, ten times or more. This chain connects TRBV28 to TRBJ2-3; 9 bases are a match to TRBD1. Per the germline V gene, CDR1 is MDHEN and CDR2 is SYDVKM. The CDR3 runs 15 residues. With 5 bases clipped from V and 4 bases from J, the junction kept 7 bases outside the gene matches. CDR3 sequence (DNA): TGTGCCAGCAGTAAACAGGGGGCTCGGGCAGATACGCAGTATTTT. Its translation is CASSKQGARADTQYF.

This clonotype was counted at least ten times. The rearrangement links TRBV20-1 to TRBJ2-3, with no clear D. The germline gives CDR1 DFQATT, CDR2 SNEGSKA (reference sequence). V shed 4 bases and J shed 2 bases, with 13 bases lying between them. The CDR3 length is 14 residues. As DNA, the CDR3 is TGCAGTGCTAAATGGGCCCCGAACACAGATACGCAGTATTTT. Amino acids: CSAKWAPNTDTQYF.

This clonotype was observed at least ten times. The chain uses TRBV24-1 and TRBJ2-1, with D perhaps matching TRBD1 (6 bases). The CDR3 sequence is 17 residues long. Trimming took off 1 base at V and 4 bases at J, with 16 bases between the two ends. In germline, CDR1 is KGHDR, CDR2 SFDVKD. The CDR3 region has the DNA TGTGCCACCAGTGATTTACCGGGACAATCAAGGTACAATGAGCAGTTCTTC. Translated, it gives CATSDLPGQSRYNEQFF.

This clonotype was seen many times. The gene calls are TRBV5-1 and TRBJ2-1; D gene unclear. Per germline, CDR1 SGHRS and CDR2 YFSETQ. V lost 3 bases, J lost 1 base, and 11 bases lay in between. The length of the CDR3 is 15 residues. CDR3 sequence reads: CASSSGGTSYNEQFF. The CDR3 region has the DNA TGCGCCAGCAGCTCGGGCGGAACGTCCTACAATGAGCAGTTCTTC. The whole variable domain, remainder taken from reference TRBV5-1 and TRBJ2-1, is KAGVTQTPRYLIKTRGQQVTLSCSPISGHRSVSWYQQTPGQGLQFLFEYFSETQRNKGNFPGRFSGRQFSNSRSEMNVSTLELGDSALYLCASSSGGTSYNEQFFGPGTRLTVL.

A few counts support this clonotype. The CDR3 coding sequence is TGCAGTGCTAGAGAGCCTCGGACTAGCGGCTACAATGAGCAGTTCTTC. This gives the protein CSAREPRTSGYNEQFF. This chain connects TRBV20-1 to TRBJ2-1, with 10 bases identical to TRBD2. This CDR3 region has 16 residues. V trimming: 0 bases; J trimming: 3 bases; junction bases outside the gene matches: 5. From germline, CDR1 is DFQATT and CDR2 SNEGSKA (reference sequence).

This chain uses TRBV27 with TRBJ1-6; 7 bases are a match to TRBD1. From germline, CDR1 is MNHEY and CDR2 SMNVEV (reference sequence). The CDR3 has 14 residues. Trimming took 6 bases from V and 8 from J; bases not matched to a gene: 7. CDR3 in DNA: TGTGCCAGCAGGGGCACAGGGGTGGATTCACCCCTCCACTTT. Its protein product is CASRGTGVDSPLHF.

This clonotype was counted a few times. The chain combines TRBV28 with TRBJ2-2; either TRBD1 or TRBD2 may fit D (5 bases each). CDR3 size: 15 residues. From germline, CDR1 is MDHEN and CDR2 SYDVKM. The V gene lost 6 bases and the J gene lost 7 bases, with 18 bases spanning the gap. The CDR3 spells CASRGTGHLVGELFF. The CDR3 DNA reads TGTGCCAGCAGGGGGACCGGTCATCTGGTCGGGGAGCTGTTTTTT.

This clonotype was counted a few times. The chain joins TRBV15 to TRBJ1-6; D might be TRBD1 (5 bases). Trimming shortened V by 5 bases and J by 6 bases, and 11 bases separated the two germline ends. Germline CDR1 and CDR2: LNHNV and YYDKDF (reference sequence). The CDR3 is made up of 14 amino acids. Here the CDR3 reads CATSPGRGNSPLHF. The CDR3 nucleotides are TGTGCCACCAGCCCGGGACGGGGTAATTCACCCCTCCACTTT.

This clonotype was counted between two and nine times. CDR3 in amino acids: CASSYGLIEETQYF. In DNA form, the CDR3 reads TGTGCCAGCAGTTACGGACTGATTGAGGAGACCCAGTACTTC. The chain joins TRBV6-5 to TRBJ2-5, with D possibly matching TRBD2 (5 bases). V was pared by 2 bases and J by 5 bases, with 12 bases between. The CDR3 consists of 14 residues. Germline V gives CDR1 MNHEY, CDR2 SVGAGI.

This clonotype appeared a few times. The V call is TRBV3-1, the J call TRBJ1-6; D not resolved. This CDR3 has 17 residues. Germline-derived CDR1 and CDR2 are LGHDT and YNNKEL (reference sequence). The V end lost 3 bases, the J end lost 2 bases, and 14 bases lay between the germline ends. Here the CDR3 reads CASSQGPPGTYNSPLHF. The CDR3 region has the DNA TGTGCCAGCAGCCAGGGCCCTCCCGGCACCTATAATTCACCCCTCCACTTT. The whole variable domain, filled in from reference TRBV3-1 and TRBJ1-6, reads DTAVSQTPKYLVTQMGNDKSIKCEQNLGHDTMYWYKQDSKKFLKIMFSYNNKELIINETVPNRFSPKSPDKAHLNLHINSLELGDSAVYFCASSQGPPGTYNSPLHFGNGTRLTVT.

This clonotype was recorded a few times. This sequence joins TRBV20-1 and TRBJ2-1; 11 bases align to TRBD2. The CDR3 loop spans 13 amino acids. The V segment lost 3 bases and the J segment 7 bases; nucleotides outside the gene matches: 2. CDR1 and CDR2 (germline): DFQATT, SNEGSKA (reference sequence). The CDR3 DNA is TGCAGTGCTAGTAGCGGGGGGGTGAATGAGCAGTTCTTC. Protein product: CSASSGGVNEQFF.

The chain couples TRBV6-2 or TRBV6-3 to TRBJ2-1; a weak D match, TRBD2 (5 bases). The CDR3 is made up of 14 amino acids. The V end lost 6 bases, the J end lost 10 bases, and 19 bases lay between the germline ends. CDR1 and CDR2 from the germline V gene are MNHEY and SVGEGT. CDR3 sequence: CASRAPDSPREQFF. In nucleotides, the CDR3 is TGTGCCAGCAGAGCTCCGGACTCCCCCAGGGAGCAGTTCTTC.

V and J are TRBV7-2 and TRBJ1-3, with D possibly TRBD1 on 6 matching bases. This CDR3 has 14 residues. V lost 6 bases and J 7 bases, leaving 16 bases between the germline ends. The V gene's germline CDR1 is SGHTA and CDR2 FQGNSA. In nucleotides, the CDR3 is TGTGCCAGCAGGGAGACAGCTCAGGGGAACACCATATATTTT. Encoded protein: CASRETAQGNTIYF.